The 23 T cell receptor beta chains below all came from one sample that was sequenced in a study of tumor-infiltrating lymphocytes in primary liver carcinoma. Blood RNA came from unsorted whole blood; germline DNA was also extracted. Constant-region priming of around 490 ng total RNA yielded TCR beta cDNA. Each TCR beta library was derived from three nested multiplex PCR rounds that employed slightly modified ARM-PCR. The study ran its first two PCR rounds for roughly 10 cycles each, using TRBV1-TRBV30 forward primers and a C-beta reverse primer. MiXCR, applied by TCRdb to the multiplex PCR reads, yields one record per CDR3 protein. The table includes about 200,000 distinct CDR3 sequences, 65% detected once. The sequencing input was peripheral blood. The receptors derive from a woman aged 60-75 years with primary liver carcinoma and hepatitis B virus infection.

With respect to this clonotype: A read error may explain this, as a much larger clone is one base away. The J gene is TRBJ1-1, the V gene TRBV7-8; D is uncertain. Germline lookup yields CDR1 SGHVS and CDR2 FQNEAQ. The CDR3 has 12 amino acids. The CDR3 nucleotides read TGTGCCAGCATCTTATCAGATCGACAAGCTTTCTTT. It is translated as CASILSDRQAFF.

This clonotype showed up many times. The chain recombines TRBV6-1 with TRBJ2-7; tentative D call: TRBD2 (6 bases). The CDR3 is 16 amino acids. From germline, CDR1 is MNHNS and CDR2 SASEGT. Trimming shortened V by 2 bases and J by 2 bases, and 16 bases separated the two germline ends. Here the CDR3 DNA reads TGTGCCAGCAGTGAATGGAGGGCTAATGGCGCCTACGAGCAGTACTTC. Its translation is CASSEWRANGAYEQYF.

This clonotype showed up many times. This may come from a read error, since a much larger clone is one base off. The chain has TRBV11-2 and TRBJ2-1; the match to TRBD2 covers 7 bases. This CDR3 is 15 amino acids long. J lost 12 bases, V lost 3 bases, and 14 bases had no gene match. Looked up from germline, CDR1 is SGHAT and CDR2 is FQNNGV. CDR3 residues: CASSFISAGEIGQFF. CDR3 coding DNA: TGTGCCAGCAGCTTTATCTCCGCGGGGGAAATAGGGCAGTTCTTC.

Remarks on this clonotype: Being one base from a much bigger clone, this may be a read error. The genes are TRBV6-5 and TRBJ2-1, with D unresolved. The CDR3 has 13 residues. CDR1 is MNHEY and CDR2 is SVGAGI in the germline V gene. CDR3: CASSYSVSNEQLF. CDR3 nucleotide sequence: TGTGCCAGCAGTTACTCGGTCTCCAATGAGCAGTTATTC.

Concerning this clonotype: Its ends do not fully match the called genes, so a read error is possible. The chain uses TRBV29-1 and TRBJ2-2; D tentatively fits TRBD1 or TRBD2 (5 bases each). This CDR3 contains 11 residues. Germline CDR1 is SQVTM and CDR2 is ANQGSEA. CDR3 sequence (DNA): TGCAGCTTCAGAGAGACCGGGGACCTGTTTTTT. Translating it yields CSFRETGDLFF.

Comments on this clonotype: One end of the junction does not line up with germline, which may come from a read error. This chain uses TRBV4-1 with TRBJ1-1, with D unclear. The CDR3 has 15 residues. Looked up from germline, CDR1 is MGHRA and CDR2 is YSYEKL. CDR3 amino acids: CASSSPGWTNTGAFF. CDR3 nucleotide sequence: TGCGCCAGCAGCTCCCCGGGATGGACGAACACTGGAGCTTTCTTT.

With regard to this clonotype: This may stem from a read error, because a much larger clone lies one nucleotide away. The CDR3 ends on some other residue instead of the conserved phenylalanine or tryptophan, so this is likely a read error. The chain joins TRBV12-5 to TRBJ1-5; no firm D call. The V end lost 5 bases, the J end lost 5 bases, and 4 bases lay between the germline ends. Germline V gene sequence: CDR1 LGHNT, CDR2 FRNRAP. The CDR3 runs to 11 residues. CDR3 nucleotides: TGTGCTAGTGGTCCGTATCAGCCCCAGCATCTT. It encodes CASGPYQPQHL.

Details on this clonotype: With a much larger clone just one base away, this may be a read error. The rearrangement links TRBV6-5 to TRBJ2-7; 9 bases align to TRBD1. Germline CDR1 is MNHEY and CDR2 is SVGAGI. The CDR3 is 15 amino acids. In DNA, the CDR3 is TGTACCAGCAGTCCCCCGGACAGGGGCGACGACGAGCAGTACTTC. Translated: CTSSPPDRGDDEQYF.

This clonotype was recorded a few times. The chain employs TRBV7-8 and TRBJ1-1; 7 bases are a match to TRBD1. The CDR3 spans 14 residues. The ends lost 6 bases at V and 1 base at J; junction bases unmatched: 5. The germline gives CDR1 SGHVS, CDR2 FQNEAQ. The CDR3 loop reads CASRRQGRNTEAFF. The CDR3 DNA reads as TGTGCCAGCAGGAGACAGGGTCGGAACACTGAAGCTTTCTTT.

V gene TRBV6-5 combines with J gene TRBJ1-1; D gene ambiguous. The CDR3 contains 13 residues. In germline, CDR1 is MNHEY, CDR2 SVGAGI. V dropped 5 bases and J dropped 1 base, with 8 bases sitting between them. Here the CDR3 reads CASSHQENTEAFF. As DNA, the CDR3 is TGTGCCAGCAGTCACCAGGAGAACACTGAAGCTTTCTTT.

The chain employs TRBV30 and TRBJ2-7, with D uncertain. Per the germline V gene, CDR1 is GTSNPN and CDR2 is SVGIG (reference sequence). The CDR3 has 16 residues. The V and J ends lost 4 bases and 1 base respectively, with 20 bases between them. The CDR3 is CAWIKTRTVVSYEQYF. The CDR3 DNA is TGTGCCTGGATCAAAACCCGGACCGTCGTTTCCTACGAGCAGTACTTC.

This chain uses TRBV28 with TRBJ1-1, with D possibly being TRBD1 (6 bases). Germline V CDR1 and CDR2: MDHEN, SYDVKM. V was pared by 6 bases and J by 11 bases, with 22 bases between. The CDR3 consists of 14 residues. The CDR3 is CASRPEQGRHRAFF. The DNA for the CDR3 is TGTGCCAGCAGGCCGGAACAGGGCAGACATAGGGCTTTCTTT.

This clonotype was counted once. A much larger clone lies a single base off, so this may be a read error. This chain uses TRBV10-3 with TRBJ2-5; D unresolved. CDR1 is ENHRY, CDR2 SYGVKD, per germline. CDR3 length: 11 amino acids. The CDR3 sequence is CAINEAETQYF. The CDR3 DNA follows: TGTGCCATCAATGAGGCGGAGACCCAGTACTTC.

This clonotype was seen a handful of times. V usage is TRBV7-8 and J usage is TRBJ1-1, with D hard to call. The CDR3 runs 13 residues. Per germline, CDR1 SGHVS and CDR2 FQNEAQ. V was trimmed by 4 bases and J by 3 bases, leaving 9 bases between them. CDR3 region: CASSSLRYTEAFF. Here the CDR3 DNA reads TGTGCCAGCAGCTCCCTGAGATACACTGAAGCTTTCTTT.

This clonotype was picked up many times. The chain links TRBV6-6 to TRBJ2-5; tentatively, D is TRBD2 (6 bases). Trimming took 3 bases from V and 4 from J, leaving 15 bases between them. CDR1 is MNHNY, CDR2 SVGAGI, per germline (reference sequence). This CDR3 has 15 residues. CDR3: CASSYGGSGRETQYF. The CDR3 coding sequence is TGTGCCAGCAGTTATGGTGGTAGCGGCAGAGAGACCCAGTACTTC.

This clonotype was detected only once. A clone one base away is much larger, so this may be a read error. The chain carries TRBV25-1 and TRBJ2-7; D is possibly TRBD2 (6 bases). V gave up 5 bases and J gave up 5 bases, with 22 bases separating them. CDR3 size: 16 residues. Germline lookup yields CDR1 MGHDK and CDR2 SYGVNS. CDR3 coding DNA: TGTGCCAGCAGTAGGGCAGGCCGGGGGTTATCCAACGAGCAGTACTTC. Its protein product is CASSRAGRGLSNEQYF.

The chain uses TRBV30 and TRBJ1-1, with D uncertain. The length of the CDR3 is 13 residues. From germline, CDR1 is GTSNPN and CDR2 SVGIG (reference sequence). V was shortened by 0 bases and J by 8 bases, with 13 bases between the two germline ends. CDR3 sequence: CAWSVLGRVEAFF. Written as DNA, the CDR3 is TGTGCCTGGAGTGTGTTAGGAAGGGTGGAAGCTTTCTTT.

Concerning this clonotype itself: Sequence at one end of the junction differs from germline and may be a read error. The chain recombines TRBV5-8 with TRBJ1-2; 7 nucleotides align to TRBD1. The CDR3 loop spans 13 amino acids. Germline CDR1 SGHTS, CDR2 YDEGEE. CDR3 nucleotide sequence: TGTGCCAACAGCCCAGGGGGGGAATATGGCTACACCTTC. Its protein is CANSPGGEYGYTF. Variable domain in full (rest from reference TRBV5-8 and TRBJ1-2): EAGVTQSPTHLIKTRGQQATLRCSPISGHTSVYWYQQALGLGLQFLLWYDEGEERNRGNFPPRFSGRQFPNYSSELNVNALELEDSALYLCANSPGGEYGYTFGSGTRLTVV.

With respect to this clonotype: This sequence may be a read error, since a much larger clone differs from it by one base. The gene calls are TRBV6-5 and TRBJ1-2; D is uncertain. CDR1 and CDR2 from the germline V gene are MNHEY and SVGAGI. The CDR3 has 14 residues. DNA for the CDR3: TGTGCCAGCTGTTACAGTGAAGCTAACTATGGCTACACCTTC. It translates to CASCYSEANYGYTF.

This clonotype has a handful of counts. The chain couples TRBV28 to TRBJ2-3, with unresolved D. V dropped 6 bases and J dropped 8 bases, with 9 bases sitting between them. Looked up from germline, CDR1 is MDHEN and CDR2 is SYDVKM. This CDR3 is 11 amino acids long. The CDR3 region is CASRARFTQYF. The CDR3 DNA follows: TGTGCCAGCAGGGCTAGGTTTACGCAGTATTTT.

As for this clonotype: A much bigger clone sits one base away, suggesting this may be a read error. This chain connects TRBV6-1 to TRBJ2-7, with 8 bases identical to TRBD1. The CDR3 consists of 13 residues. The germline V gene encodes CDR1 MNHNS and CDR2 SASEGT. V trimming: 7 bases; J trimming: 3 bases; junction bases outside the gene matches: 5. CDR3 in DNA: TGTGCCAGCATCGACAGGGGCGGCTACGAGCAGTACTTC. This sequence encodes CASIDRGGYEQYF.

This sequence joins TRBV12-3 or TRBV12-4 and TRBJ1-1; D may be TRBD1 (6 bases). The CDR3 runs to 13 residues. The V end was cut by 8 bases, the J end by 5 bases, with 15 bases between. CDR3 in amino acids: CASVMGAGTEAFF. CDR3 sequence (DNA): TGTGCCAGCGTCATGGGGGCGGGAACTGAAGCTTTCTTT.

The V and J genes are TRBV5-6 and TRBJ2-6, with 7 positions matching TRBD1. With V trimmed by 4 bases and J by 0 bases, 10 bases remained unmatched. This CDR3 is built from 18 residues. Germline V gene data show CDR1 as SGHDT and CDR2 as YYEEEE. CDR3 amino acids: CASSPRRTGLSGANVLTF. DNA for the CDR3: TGTGCCAGCAGCCCCCGGAGGACAGGCCTCTCTGGGGCCAACGTCCTGACTTTC.